This T cell receptor beta chain was sequenced for a study of T-cell reconstitution after alpha-beta-depleted transplantation in children. Trimming at V came to 6 bases and at J to 8 bases, leaving 7 bases not matched to a gene. Germline V gives CDR1 MDHEN, CDR2 SYDVKM. The length of the CDR3 is 13 residues. Construction of the TCRbeta library involved unique molecular identifiers. TCRdb re-called the PCR reads through MiXCR, storing one row per CDR3 protein. The sample records around 480,000 distinct CDR3 sequences, 30% to 35% being singletons. This clonotype was seen just once. The sequenced sample was PBMCs from the stem cell graft donor, obtained from the stem cell graft. The genes are TRBV28 and TRBJ1-1; 9 bases align to TRBD1. The sequence was obtained from a human donor who donated a stem cell graft to a child with aplastic anemia. CDR3 in DNA: TGTGCCAGCAGGGGGACAGGGTCCTTGGAAGCTTTCTTT. Translated: CASRGTGSLEAFF.